Listed below are T cell receptor beta chains from one sample, sequenced in a study of T cell responses to AZD1222 COVID-19 vaccine. Sequenced by immunoSEQ multiplex PCR; TCRdb stores in-frame clones only, minus some. The sample holds under 150,000 clones, around 92% seen once. The material was peripheral blood, obtained on day 0 of AZD1222 vaccination. The receptors come from an adult in good health. Both conserved end residues are part of each CDR3. D genes are given only for firm matches. Size is stated for part of the rows, as once, few or many counts, or as a class when the clone is expanded.

size,D,V,J,DNA,CDR3
NA,TRBD2,TRBV19,TRBJ2-2,TGTGCCAGTAGTAGGGGACTAGCGGGAGCAGGCGGGGAGCTGTTTTTT,CASSRGLAGAGGELFF
NA,NA,TRBV27,TRBJ2-2,TGTGCCAGCAGATCGGGAGCCGGGGAGCTGTTTTTT,CASRSGAGELFF
NA,NA,TRBV2,TRBJ2-7,TGTGCCAGCAGTGAAGCAGGAGGGGGTGCCTACGAGCAGTACTTC,CASSEAGGGAYEQYF
NA,NA,TRBV12-5,TRBJ2-3,TGTGCTAGTGGTCGACAGTACACAGATACGCAGTATTTT,CASGRQYTDTQYF
once,NA,TRBV3-1/TRBV3-2,TRBJ1-3,TGTGCCAGCAGCCGCCGGACCGTCGACACCATATATTTT,CASSRRTVDTIYF
NA,NA,TRBV7-9,TRBJ1-5,TGTGCCAGCAGCTCAACAGAGAATCAGCCCCAGCATTTT,CASSSTENQPQHF
NA,NA,TRBV12-3/TRBV12-4,TRBJ2-7,TGTGCCAGCAGTTACGGGAGTTACGAGCAGTACTTC,CASSYGSYEQYF
NA,NA,TRBV28,TRBJ2-7,TGTGCCAGCAGGGGGGGCTTGTACGAGCAGTACTTC,CASRGGLYEQYF
NA,TRBD2,TRBV9,TRBJ2-1,TGTGCCAGCAGCGTAGTATGGACTAGCGGAAACAATGAGCAGTTCTTC,CASSVVWTSGNNEQFF
NA,NA,TRBV15,TRBJ1-6,TGTGCCACCAGCAGAGATCCCCCTCAGACAGCCAGCGGTTCACCCCTCCACTTT,CATSRDPPQTASGSPLHF
NA,TRBD1,TRBV27,TRBJ2-1,TGTGCCAGCAGTCCCGTACAGGGGGCGCTTATCAATGAGCAGTTCTTC,CASSPVQGALINEQFF
NA,NA,TRBV12-3/TRBV12-4,TRBJ2-5,TGTGCCAGCAGTCATAGGGACCGTCCGACCCAGTACTTC,CASSHRDRPTQYF
NA,NA,TRBV30,TRBJ1-1,TGTGCCTGGCTAGGGGCAGGGATGGGGACTGAAGCTTTCTTT,CAWLGAGMGTEAFF
NA,NA,TRBV11-2,TRBJ2-7,TGTGCCAGCAGCCCCATATCGGGGCAGCCCGGGAGCGAGCAGTACTTC,CASSPISGQPGSEQYF
NA,TRBD1,TRBV30,TRBJ1-6,TGTGCCTGGAGTGTACGGACAGGGCAGAATTCACCCCTCCACTTT,CAWSVRTGQNSPLHF
NA,NA,TRBV20-1,TRBJ1-1,TGCAGTGCTAGACAGGCGAAGAAAGCTTTCTTT,CSARQAKKAFF
NA,NA,TRBV7-9,TRBJ2-2,TGTGCCAGCAGCTTACTATCTGGACCCGACCACGGGGAGCTGTTTTTT,CASSLLSGPDHGELFF
once,NA,TRBV28,TRBJ2-3,TGTGCCAGCAGATCAGGATCCGTAATCACAGATACGCAGTATTTT,CASRSGSVITDTQYF
NA,NA,TRBV4-2,TRBJ2-7,TGTGCCAGCAGCCAAGTCGGACGAAGCTCCTACGAGCAGTACTTC,CASSQVGRSSYEQYF
NA,NA,TRBV10-1,TRBJ1-1,TGCGCCAGCAGTGAGCCGGGTAGAACTGAAGCTTTCTTT,CASSEPGRTEAFF
NA,NA,TRBV27,TRBJ1-6,TGTGCCAGCAAACAGGGTGGTAATTCACCCCTCCACTTT,CASKQGGNSPLHF
NA,TRBD2,TRBV19,TRBJ2-4,TGTGCCAGTAGTATAGGGAGTAGCGGGAGGGCCGAAGGGTCCAAAAACATTCAGTACTTC,CASSIGSSGRAEGSKNIQYF
once,NA,TRBV10-2,TRBJ2-1,TGCGCCAGCAGGGGAGGCTACAATGAGCAGTTCTTC,CASRGGYNEQFF
NA,TRBD2,TRBV5-1,TRBJ2-6,TGCGCCAGCAGCTTCTCTGCGGGAGTGACTTCTGGGGCCAACGTCCTGACTTTC,CASSFSAGVTSGANVLTF
NA,NA,TRBV3-1/TRBV3-2,TRBJ2-7,TGTGCCAGCAGCTCCACCCAAGGGAAGGTGCAGTACTTC,CASSSTQGKVQYF
NA,TRBD1,TRBV6-1,TRBJ1-2,TGTGCCAGCAGTGAACCGACAGGGGGCCCTACGACGGGCTACACCTTC,CASSEPTGGPTTGYTF
NA,TRBD2,TRBV29-1,TRBJ2-5,TGCAGCGTTGAAGAAGACCCAAGACTAGCGGGAGATCAGACCCAGTACTTC,CSVEEDPRLAGDQTQYF
NA,NA,TRBV5-8,TRBJ1-4,TGTGCCAGCAGCCGGACAAGAGTGGATGAAAAACTGTTTTTT,CASSRTRVDEKLFF
NA,NA,TRBV28,TRBJ2-1,TGTGCCAGCAGTTTATCGGGGAACAACAATGAGCAGTTCTTC,CASSLSGNNNEQFF
NA,NA,TRBV27,TRBJ2-1,TGTGCCAGTCAGTTAACGGCGGGCCCCTACAATGAGCAGTTCTTC,CASQLTAGPYNEQFF
NA,TRBD2,TRBV2,TRBJ2-1,TGTGCCAGCAGTTTCGGGACTAGCGGGTACAATGAGCAGTTCTTC,CASSFGTSGYNEQFF